One and the same sample provided the 17 T cell receptor beta chains below, sequenced in a study of blood T cell repertoires in COVID-19. TCRdb keeps only in-frame clones here, not all; method: immunoSEQ multiplex PCR. This table has about 230,000 clones, 70% to 90% appearing once. Material for sequencing was peripheral blood. The receptors were gathered from a woman aged 70 to 79 with active or convalescent COVID-19.

A few counts support this clone. The chain is built from TRBV3-1 (or the pseudogene TRBV3-2) and TRBJ2-7; D remains unclear. The V and J ends lost 0 bases and 3 bases respectively, with 3 bases between them. Germline assignment: CDR1 LGHDT and CDR2 YNNKEL (reference sequence). The CDR3 has 12 amino acids. The CDR3 reads CASSQDFYEQYF. DNA of the CDR3: TGTGCCAGCAGCCAAGACTTCTACGAGCAGTACTTC.

The rearrangement links TRBV9 to TRBJ2-1, with D possibly matching TRBD2 (5 bases). The CDR3 contains 13 residues. V dropped 0 bases and J dropped 13 bases, with 14 bases sitting between them. CDR1 and CDR2 from the germline V gene are SGDLS and YYNGEE. Written as DNA, the CDR3 is TGTGCCAGCAGCGTAGTGCTGGCTAGCCCCCAGTTCTTC. This gives the protein CASSVVLASPQFF.

This clone has at least ten counts. The chain employs TRBV11-1 and TRBJ2-7; TRBD2 agrees at 7 bases. The CDR3 consists of 15 residues. Germline V gene lookup returns CDR1 SGHAT and CDR2 FQDESV (reference sequence). V trimming: 5 bases; J trimming: 0 bases; junction bases outside the gene matches: 7. The CDR3: CASSLGGITSYEQYF. As DNA, the CDR3 is TGTGCCAGCAGCCTGGGGGGGATTACCTCCTACGAGCAGTACTTC.

The gene calls are TRBV19 and TRBJ1-2; D possibly corresponds to TRBD1 (5 bases). The CDR3 is made up of 15 amino acids. Germline CDR1 LNHDA, CDR2 SQIVND (reference sequence). The V end was cut by 5 bases, the J end by 8 bases, with 21 bases between. CDR3 nucleotides: TGTGCCAGTAGTCCCCCACGAGGGGAGGTGAAGGGCTACACCTTC. Its translation is CASSPPRGEVKGYTF.

The V and J genes are TRBV2 and TRBJ2-5; 7 bases line up with TRBD2. The CDR3 spans 14 residues. V shed 6 bases and J 5 bases; nucleotides not matched to a gene: 9. CDR1 is SNHLY and CDR2 is FYNNEI in the germline V gene. CDR3 in DNA: TGTGCCAGCAGCGGGAGCACTAGCGTGGAGACCCAGTACTTC. Its protein is CASSGSTSVETQYF.

This chain uses TRBV7-9 with TRBJ2-1; possible D gene TRBD2, 7 bases. The germline V gene has CDR1 SEHNR and CDR2 FQNEAQ (reference sequence). Trimming removed 4 bases at V and 8 bases at J, with 24 bases between. The CDR3 covers 17 residues. CDR3 DNA sequence: TGTGCCAGCAGCTCCCCCCCGGGGGGCAAGCTTCGGGATGAGCAGTTCTTC. Its protein is CASSSPPGGKLRDEQFF. Variable domain in full (rest from reference TRBV7-9 and TRBJ2-1): DTGVSQNPRHKITKRGQNVTFRCDPISEHNRLYWYRQTLGQGPEFLTYFQNEAQLEKSRLLSDRFSAERPKGSFSTLEIQRTEQGDSAMYLCASSSPPGGKLRDEQFFGPGTRLTVL.

The chain carries TRBV7-2 and TRBJ1-2; D might be TRBD1 (6 bases). The ends were cut back, 0 bases at V and 4 bases at J, with 12 bases in the middle. CDR1 and CDR2 from the germline V gene are SGHTA and FQGNSA. The CDR3 runs to 15 residues. The CDR3, as DNA: TGTGCCAGCAGCTTAGCACGGGGGGGCCTCTATGGCTACACCTTC. The encoded protein is CASSLARGGLYGYTF. Full variable domain (rest looked up from reference TRBV7-2 and TRBJ1-2): GAGVSQSPSNKVTEKGKDVELRCDPISGHTALYWYRQSLGQGLEFLIYFQGNSAPDKSGLPSDRFSAERTGGSVSTLTIQRTQQEDSAVYLCASSLARGGLYGYTFGSGTRLTVV.

The chain couples TRBV19 to TRBJ2-7; D remains ambiguous. Germline CDR1 is LNHDA and CDR2 is SQIVND (reference sequence). The germline V and J ends were trimmed by 6 bases and 2 bases, with 11 bases remaining between them. The CDR3 consists of 13 residues. The CDR3 is CASSGATAYEQYF. The CDR3 coding sequence is TGTGCCAGTAGCGGAGCTACCGCCTACGAGCAGTACTTC.

The chain recombines TRBV28 with TRBJ1-4; a weak D match, TRBD1 (6 bases). The CDR3 length is 14 residues. The ends were cut back, 5 bases at V and 6 bases at J, with 13 bases in the middle. CDR1 is MDHEN and CDR2 is SYDVKM in the germline V gene. Written as DNA, the CDR3 is TGTGCCAGCAGTGGGCCACGGACAGATGAAAAACTGTTTTTT. Encoded protein: CASSGPRTDEKLFF.

This chain's CDR3 is CASSQLGHSNQPQHF. The CDR3 DNA sequence: TGCGCCAGCAGTCAGCTAGGACATAGCAATCAGCCCCAGCATTTT. V usage is TRBV23-1 and J usage is TRBJ1-5; tentative D call: TRBD1 (5 bases). TRBV23-1 is an ORF, with its function uncertain. The V gene lost 3 bases and the J gene lost 0 bases, with 9 bases spanning the gap. This CDR3 has 15 residues.

The chain employs TRBV2 and TRBJ2-3; TRBD1 agrees at 7 bases. Germline trimming cut 7 bases from V and 3 bases from J; bases unmatched to any gene: 13. The CDR3 is 16 amino acids. Germline V CDR1 and CDR2: SNHLY, FYNNEI. The CDR3 loop is CASTTSGGRNTDTQYF. CDR3 nucleotides: TGTGCCAGCACCACATCAGGGGGAAGAAATACAGATACGCAGTATTTT.

The chain links TRBV24-1 to TRBJ2-2; D uncertain. V dropped 7 bases and J dropped 0 bases, with 5 bases sitting between them. The CDR3 length is 13 residues. Germline V gene sequence: CDR1 KGHDR, CDR2 SFDVKD. CDR3 protein: CATSRANTGELFF. The CDR3 DNA follows: TGTGCCACCAGCCGGGCGAACACCGGGGAGCTGTTTTTT.

The chain employs TRBV27 and TRBJ1-2, with a weak D call TRBD1 (6 bases). The CDR3 consists of 16 residues. Germline V gene data show CDR1 as MNHEY and CDR2 as SMNVEV (reference sequence). The ends were cut back, 0 bases at V and 2 bases at J, with 13 bases in the middle. The CDR3 here is CASSLSGDRTNYGYTF. CDR3 sequence (DNA): TGTGCCAGCAGTTTATCCGGAGACAGGACGAACTATGGCTACACCTTC.

V and J are TRBV28 and TRBJ1-5, with 7 positions matching TRBD1. Germline V gene data show CDR1 as MDHEN and CDR2 as SYDVKM. V was pared by 5 bases and J by 5 bases, with 9 bases of the junction left unmatched. The CDR3 is 15 residues long. The CDR3 protein is CASSRQDRDHQPQHF. CDR3 DNA sequence: TGTGCCAGCAGTCGACAAGACAGGGACCATCAGCCCCAGCATTTT.

The chain joins TRBV27 to TRBJ2-7; D is uncertain. Trimming shortened V by 5 bases and J by 2 bases, and 16 bases separated the two germline ends. CDR3 length: 15 amino acids. The germline V gene has CDR1 MNHEY and CDR2 SMNVEV (reference sequence). The CDR3 coding sequence is TGTGCCAGCAGTCGTGCAGACACCTATGCCTACGAGCAGTACTTC. Protein: CASSRADTYAYEQYF.

J is TRBJ2-1 and V is TRBV5-1; tentative D call: TRBD2 (5 bases). The germline V and J ends were trimmed by 7 bases and 3 bases, with 5 bases remaining between them. The CDR3 totals 11 residues. Germline V lookup: CDR1 SGHRS, CDR2 YFSETQ. CDR3 amino acids: CASRDYNEQFF. The CDR3 nucleotides are TGCGCCAGCCGGGACTACAATGAGCAGTTCTTC.

The chain links TRBV18 to TRBJ2-7; 7 bases align to TRBD1. CDR3 length: 15 residues. Germline assignment: CDR1 KGHSH and CDR2 LQKENI. V was pared by 3 bases and J by 2 bases, with 7 bases of the junction left unmatched. CDR3 loop: CASSPSTGYAYEQYF. Here the CDR3 DNA reads TGTGCCAGCTCACCTTCGACAGGGTATGCCTACGAGCAGTACTTC.